The clone carrying this T cell receptor beta chain has only one observation. The sample comes from a study of PD-L1 blockade in urothelial cancer. For the study at large: Male sex and bladder-origin urothelial cancer were recorded for about 85% of the roughly 29 patients. The authors examined blood 3 weeks (second dose) and 6 weeks after treatment start.

Here immunoSEQ multiplex PCR was the method, and the copy in TCRdb shows in-frame clones only, minus some. The repertoire has 40,000 to 55,000 clones, about 90% of them found once; the top ten carry 6% to 9.5%. Time point denoted: peripheral blood 6 weeks after treatment start. The sequencing used PBMCs, collected around atezolizumab (anti-PD-L1) treatment. The clonotype comes from a man between 65 and 79 years old with urothelial cancer.

CDR3 residues: CASSLALGGLYNEQFF. CDR3 nucleotides: TGCGCCAGCAGCTTGGCACTTGGAGGGCTCTACAATGAGCAGTTCTTC. V usage is TRBV5-1 and J usage is TRBJ2-1; D is possibly TRBD2 (6 bases). Trimming cost V 0 bases and J 3 bases, with 13 bases left between them. CDR3 length equals 16 residues. Germline CDR1 and CDR2: SGHRS and YFSETQ.